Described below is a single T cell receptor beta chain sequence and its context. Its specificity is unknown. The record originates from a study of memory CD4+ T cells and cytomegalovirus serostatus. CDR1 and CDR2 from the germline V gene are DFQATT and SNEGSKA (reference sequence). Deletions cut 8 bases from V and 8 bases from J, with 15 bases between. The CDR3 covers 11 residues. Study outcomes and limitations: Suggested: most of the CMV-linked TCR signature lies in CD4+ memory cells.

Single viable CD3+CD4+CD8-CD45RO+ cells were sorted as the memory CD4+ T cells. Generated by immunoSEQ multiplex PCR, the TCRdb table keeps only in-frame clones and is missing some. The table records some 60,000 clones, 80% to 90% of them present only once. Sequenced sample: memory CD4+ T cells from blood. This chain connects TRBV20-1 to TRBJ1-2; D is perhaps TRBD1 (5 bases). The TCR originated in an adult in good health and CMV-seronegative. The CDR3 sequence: CSTGGRGGYTF. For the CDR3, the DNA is TGCAGTACGGGGGGACGAGGCGGCTACACCTTC.